The present entry profiles one TCR beta chain with its context. No antigen is known for it. CDR3 length equals 13 residues. Trimming shortened V by 3 bases and J by 6 bases, and 11 bases separated the two germline ends. CDR1 and CDR2 from the germline V gene are GTSNPN and SVGIG (reference sequence). This sample stems from a study of CD8 T cells in Susac syndrome. Study-wide points: There was no clonal expansion in the CD4+ T cell repertoires of Susac syndrome.

Random hexamers were used to reverse transcribe about 0.45 to 1 ug of RNA. Across 54 Vbeta and 13 Jbeta, TCR beta CDR3 was amplified with immunoSEQ multiplex PCR. One entry per CDR3 protein results from TCRdb running MiXCR on the immunoSEQ multiplex PCR reads. The top ten clones hold approximately 0.15% of a sample with 200,000 to 250,000 distinct CDR3 sequences, approximately 94% of them seen once. The authors negatively isolated CD8+ and CD4+ T cells and FACS-enriched TEMRA cells. This chain uses TRBV30 with TRBJ1-4; D not resolved. Sequences were obtained from CD4+ T cells from PBMCs. This clonotype originated in a human donor with Susac syndrome. Here the CDR3 reads CAWSAPLYEKLFF. As DNA, the CDR3 is TGTGCCTGGAGCGCCCCCCTTTATGAAAAACTGTTTTTT.